These 28 T cell receptor beta chains originate from one sample sequenced in a study of spatial heterogeneity in lung cancer. TCRdb analysed the 5' RACE reads with MiXCR anew, one entry per CDR3 protein. The sample lists some 110,000 distinct CDR3 sequences, approximately 12% occurring once. The time point: blood at routine non-recurrence follow-up after resection. In each case, whole RNA from tumor, nontumor lung or frozen PBMC was sequenced unsorted. The sample consisted of PBMCs, taken at follow-up. The receptors stem from a male donor with early-stage non-small cell lung cancer.

The genes are TRBV28 and TRBJ1-4; TRBD1 might be the D (6 bases). V was pared by 5 bases and J by 0 bases, with 13 bases between. Germline values: CDR1 MDHEN, CDR2 SYDVKM. This CDR3 comprises 16 residues. The CDR3 reads CASSRAGHTTNEKLFF. The CDR3 region has the DNA TGTGCCAGCAGTCGAGCGGGACATACAACTAATGAAAAACTGTTTTTT.

This clonotype was observed at least ten times. The J gene is TRBJ1-1, the V gene TRBV5-1; a possible D gene is TRBD1 (6 bases). V was shortened by 4 bases and J by 4 bases, with 11 bases between the two germline ends. The CDR3 has 13 amino acids. The germline V gene has CDR1 SGHRS and CDR2 YFSETQ. The CDR3 DNA follows: TGCGCCAGCAGCGTGGGGACAATCACTGAAGCTTTCTTT. This translates into CASSVGTITEAFF.

CDR3: CATRQGPNTGELFF. In DNA form, the CDR3 reads TGTGCCACCAGACAGGGACCGAACACCGGGGAGCTGTTTTTT. The V call is TRBV2, the J call TRBJ2-2; 7 nucleotides line up with TRBD1. This CDR3 contains 14 residues. Germline loops: CDR1 SNHLY, CDR2 FYNNEI. V was pared by 10 bases and J by 0 bases, with 5 bases of the junction left unmatched.

A few counts support this clonotype. The chain employs TRBV28 and TRBJ1-5; maybe TRBD1 (5 bases). Germline V gives CDR1 MDHEN, CDR2 SYDVKM. The V end was cut by 6 bases, the J end by 2 bases, with 14 bases between. The CDR3 covers 15 residues. In DNA form, the CDR3 reads TGTGCCAGCAGCGAGGGGTTCAGTGGCAATCAGCCCCAGCATTTT. The encoded protein is CASSEGFSGNQPQHF.

The chain is built from TRBV5-1 and TRBJ1-3; D is possibly TRBD1 (6 bases). The CDR3 has 14 residues. Trimming pared 7 bases from V and 2 bases from J, leaving 13 bases between. Germline values: CDR1 SGHRS, CDR2 YFSETQ. The CDR3 region is CASCQGTAGNTIYF. CDR3 DNA: TGCGCCAGCTGTCAGGGGACGGCTGGAAACACCATATATTTT. The variable domain in full, with the rest retrieved from reference TRBV5-1 and TRBJ1-3, is KAGVTQTPRYLIKTRGQQVTLSCSPISGHRSVSWYQQTPGQGLQFLFEYFSETQRNKGNFPGRFSGRQFSNSRSEMNVSTLELGDSALYLCASCQGTAGNTIYFGEGSWLTVV.

The rearrangement uses TRBV6-5 and TRBJ2-7; TRBD1 might be the D (5 bases). CDR1 is MNHEY and CDR2 is SVGAGI in the germline V gene. Trimming shortened V by 5 bases and J by 1 base, and 6 bases separated the two germline ends. The CDR3 covers 12 residues. The CDR3 DNA reads as TGTGCCAGCAGTCCAGGGTCCTACGAGCAGTACTTC. Its protein product is CASSPGSYEQYF.

The gene calls are TRBV7-8 and TRBJ1-2; possible D gene TRBD1, 5 bases. CDR1 and CDR2 from the germline V gene are SGHVS and FQNEAQ. The CDR3 consists of 16 residues. Trimming removed 5 bases from V and 0 bases from J, with 16 bases in between. Here the CDR3 reads CASSLKRQSPNYGYTF. Here the CDR3 DNA reads TGTGCCAGCAGCCTCAAGAGACAGAGCCCTAACTATGGCTACACCTTC.

A few counts support this clonotype. The gene calls are TRBV9 and TRBJ2-1; D is uncertain. The CDR3 contains 15 residues. V lost 0 bases, J lost 0 bases, and 7 bases lay in between. Germline V gene sequence: CDR1 SGDLS, CDR2 YYNGEE. The CDR3 protein is CASSVGPLSYNEQFF. The DNA for the CDR3 is TGTGCCAGCAGCGTAGGGCCACTCTCCTACAATGAGCAGTTCTTC.

This clonotype has at least ten counts. The chain links TRBV7-2 to TRBJ1-1; D may be TRBD1 (6 bases). V was cut by 2 bases and J by 4 bases, with 14 bases left in between. There are 15 residues in the CDR3. Germline V CDR1 and CDR2: SGHTA, FQGNSA. The CDR3 DNA sequence: TGTGCCAGCAGCTTAAGATTCGGAGGGGGCACTGAAGCTTTCTTT. Its translation is CASSLRFGGGTEAFF.

This clonotype turned up a few times. The genes are TRBV19 and TRBJ2-2; perhaps TRBD1 as D (6 bases). The V end lost 4 bases, the J end lost 0 bases, and 24 bases lay between the germline ends. This CDR3 region has 20 residues. Looked up from germline, CDR1 is LNHDA and CDR2 is SQIVND (reference sequence). CDR3 protein: CASSSDRFSWGSANTGELFF. CDR3 sequence (DNA): TGTGCCAGTAGTAGTGACAGGTTTTCATGGGGATCCGCGAACACCGGGGAGCTGTTTTTT.

The V gene is TRBV24-1, the J gene TRBJ2-3; D possibly matches TRBD1 or TRBD2 (5 bases each). Looked up from germline, CDR1 is KGHDR and CDR2 is SFDVKD. The CDR3 has 16 amino acids. Trimming cost V 0 bases and J 0 bases, with 9 bases left between them. The CDR3, as DNA: TGTGCCACCAGTGATTTGGGGGGTTCTAGCACAGATACGCAGTATTTT. This gives the protein CATSDLGGSSTDTQYF.

The sample holds many counts of this clonotype. This chain joins TRBV10-3 and TRBJ1-5; 9 bases agree with TRBD1. The J segment lost 2 bases and the V segment lost 0 bases, leaving 5 bases of the junction unmatched. The CDR3 loop spans 17 amino acids. Germline V gives CDR1 ENHRY, CDR2 SYGVKD. CDR3 in DNA: TGTGCCATCAGTGAGTCAGGACAGGGGAAAGGCAATCAGCCCCAGCATTTT. Its protein is CAISESGQGKGNQPQHF.

The chain recombines TRBV12-3 or TRBV12-4 with TRBJ2-2; maybe TRBD1 (5 bases). The CDR3 has 13 residues. The V end lost 6 bases, the J end lost 4 bases, and 9 bases lay between the germline ends. Here the CDR3 reads CASSLGATGELFF. CDR3 bases: TGTGCCAGCAGCCTTGGGGCCACCGGGGAGCTGTTTTTT.

This clonotype was observed a handful of times. CDR3 region: CATSDSGWTEQFF. The CDR3 DNA is TGTGCCACCAGTGATTCAGGTTGGACAGAGCAGTTCTTC. The V call is TRBV24-1, the J call TRBJ2-1; D possibly corresponds to TRBD1 (5 bases). V gave up 2 bases and J gave up 10 bases, with 11 bases separating them. This CDR3 has 13 residues. Germline loops: CDR1 KGHDR, CDR2 SFDVKD.

This clonotype came up a few times. The rearrangement uses TRBV14 and TRBJ2-5; TRBD2 might be the D (6 bases). In germline, CDR1 is SGHDN, CDR2 FVKESK. Trimming stripped 4 bases from V and 3 bases from J, with 6 bases between. This CDR3 spans 12 amino acids. In nucleotides, the CDR3 is TGTGCCAGCAGCCGGGAGGAAGAGACCCAGTACTTC. Residues: CASSREEETQYF.

The chain joins TRBV3-1 to TRBJ1-2; the D is unclear. Germline V gene data show CDR1 as LGHDT and CDR2 as YNNKEL (reference sequence). This CDR3 comprises 15 residues. Trimming cost V 1 base and J 0 bases, with 9 bases left between them. The CDR3 nucleotides read TGTGCCAGCAGCCAAGGACGGAGTCCTAACTATGGCTACACCTTC. It is translated as CASSQGRSPNYGYTF. Drawing the rest from reference TRBV3-1 and TRBJ1-2, the complete variable domain is DTAVSQTPKYLVTQMGNDKSIKCEQNLGHDTMYWYKQDSKKFLKIMFSYNNKELIINETVPNRFSPKSPDKAHLNLHINSLELGDSAVYFCASSQGRSPNYGYTFGSGTRLTVV.

The V and J genes are TRBV7-2 and TRBJ2-5; 11 positions agree with TRBD2. V lost 2 bases, J lost 4 bases, and 3 bases stayed unmatched. Germline V gives CDR1 SGHTA, CDR2 FQGNSA. The CDR3 runs 15 residues. DNA for the CDR3: TGTGCCAGCAGCTTATTTAGCGGGGGGGCAGAGACCCAGTACTTC. Protein: CASSLFSGGAETQYF.

This clonotype was picked up many times. This chain links TRBV7-6 with TRBJ2-3; D could derive from TRBD1 or TRBD2 (6 bases each). The CDR3 is 15 amino acids. The V gene lost 5 bases and the J gene lost 3 bases, with 15 bases spanning the gap. CDR1 and CDR2 (germline): SGHVS, FNYEAQ. The DNA of the CDR3 is TGTGCCAGCAGCCTCCGACAGGAGGGGACAGATACGCAGTATTTT. It encodes CASSLRQEGTDTQYF.

This clonotype occurred many times. V and J are TRBV7-2 and TRBJ1-1; TRBD1 is a possible D gene (6 bases). This CDR3 spans 14 amino acids. The V gene's germline CDR1 is SGHTA and CDR2 FQGNSA. The ends were cut back, 4 bases at V and 1 base at J, with 10 bases in the middle. CDR3 DNA: TGTGCCAGCAGCTGGAAACAGGGGAACACTGAAGCTTTCTTT. It codes for CASSWKQGNTEAFF.

CDR3 coding DNA: TGTGCCAGCAGCCCCGCGTTCGGCTATGGCTACACCTTC. Translating gives CASSPAFGYGYTF. The chain couples TRBV12-3 or TRBV12-4 to TRBJ1-2; D call uncertain. Deletions cut 6 bases from V and 4 bases from J, with 12 bases between. CDR3 size: 13 residues.

The V gene is TRBV7-2, the J gene TRBJ1-2; tentatively, D is TRBD1 (5 bases). With 1 base removed from V and 7 bases from J, the gap between germline ends came to 22 bases. The CDR3 is made up of 17 amino acids. CDR1 and CDR2 (germline): SGHTA, FQGNSA. This chain's CDR3 is CASSLGRSARESGGYTF. CDR3 nucleotide sequence: TGTGCCAGCAGCTTAGGCAGGTCGGCCAGGGAAAGCGGTGGCTACACCTTC.

The chain uses TRBV30 and TRBJ2-1, with a weak D call TRBD1 (6 bases). Germline loops: CDR1 GTSNPN, CDR2 SVGIG (reference sequence). The CDR3 has 13 residues. V was shortened by 3 bases and J by 3 bases, with 9 bases between the two germline ends. CDR3 nucleotide sequence: TGTGCCTGGAGCCTAGGGGGCTACAATGAGCAGTTCTTC. The encoded protein is CAWSLGGYNEQFF.

This chain uses TRBV2 with TRBJ1-6; D possibly corresponds to TRBD1 (5 bases). Per germline, CDR1 SNHLY and CDR2 FYNNEI. V lost 6 bases to trimming and J lost 7 bases, with 16 bases between them. This CDR3 is built from 15 residues. The CDR3 coding sequence is TGTGCCAGCAGGGGGACGGAGACCCGGAATTCACCCCTCCACTTT. It translates to CASRGTETRNSPLHF.

The V call is TRBV15, the J call TRBJ1-5; no definite D call. Trimming removed 0 bases from V and 0 bases from J, with 15 bases in between. CDR1 and CDR2 (germline): LNHNV, YYDKDF (reference sequence). The CDR3 length is 18 residues. The CDR3 region has the DNA TGTGCCACCAGCAGAGATTTTCTTCAGACTCATAGCAATCAGCCCCAGCATTTT. Translated, it gives CATSRDFLQTHSNQPQHF. Full variable domain (missing parts from reference TRBV15 and TRBJ1-5): DAMVIQNPRYQVTQFGKPVTLSCSQTLNHNVMYWYQQKSSQAPKLLFHYYDKDFNNEADTPDNFQSRRPNTSFCFLDIRSPGLGDTAMYLCATSRDFLQTHSNQPQHFGDGTRLSIL.

The chain employs TRBV6-1 and TRBJ1-1; D unresolved. Germline V CDR1 and CDR2: MNHNS, SASEGT. The CDR3 contains 10 residues. Trimming removed 6 bases at V and 8 bases at J, with 7 bases between. CDR3 nucleotide sequence: TGTGCCAGCAGAGACCAGGAAGCTTTCTTT. Protein sequence: CASRDQEAFF.

This clonotype appeared many times. The chain employs TRBV20-1 and TRBJ1-1, with TRBD1 identical over 7 bases. V dropped 4 bases and J dropped 2; count of bases not matched to a gene: 4. The CDR3 runs 13 residues. Germline CDR1 is DFQATT and CDR2 is SNEGSKA (reference sequence). The CDR3 bases are TGCAGTGCTAACAGGGGCCCCAACACTGAAGCTTTCTTT. Protein sequence: CSANRGPNTEAFF.

The chain is built from TRBV4-1 and TRBJ1-3, with TRBD1 matching 8 bases. J was trimmed by 3 bases and V by 3 bases; bases with no gene match: 7. Germline V gives CDR1 MGHRA, CDR2 YSYEKL. The CDR3 consists of 16 residues. CDR3 nucleotides: TGCGCCAGCAGCCACCCCAGGGGGCTCAATGGAAACACCATATATTTT. Translating it yields CASSHPRGLNGNTIYF.

The chain recombines TRBV18 with TRBJ1-1; D call uncertain. The CDR3 totals 14 residues. The germline V gene encodes CDR1 KGHSH and CDR2 LQKENI. The V gene lost 4 bases and the J gene lost 2 bases, with 11 bases spanning the gap. The CDR3 is CASSLQDINTEAFF. CDR3 DNA sequence: TGTGCCAGCTCACTACAAGACATAAACACTGAAGCTTTCTTT.